These T cell receptor beta chains were read from a single sample in a study of cytomegalovirus exposure and HLA in healthy donors. Data came from immunoSEQ multiplex PCR; TCRdb stores just in-frame clones and leaves some out. The sample holds about 150,000 clones, more than 70% seen once. The sample consisted of PBMCs. These receptors were taken from a male donor in good health and CMV-seronegative. CDR3s leave out the opening cysteine and the closing phenylalanine or tryptophan. Clone size is shown for a subset of rows, as once, few, many or a class of expanded clone.

v_call,j_call,clone_size,cdr3_aa
TRBV13,TRBJ2-6,NA,ASSRQGSGANVLT
TRBV29-1,TRBJ2-4,once,SVEAIAKNIQY
TRBV10-2,TRBJ1-4,NA,ASTGQSNEKLF
TRBV28,TRBJ2-3,NA,ASGTLREGQDTQY
TRBV5-1,TRBJ2-1,NA,ASSTTSGGSYNEQF
TRBV4-1,TRBJ1-5,NA,ASSQGKWQSNQPQH
TRBV27,NA,NA,ASSSSLTYEQY
TRBV29-1,TRBJ1-3,NA,SVRTAGEGPTIY
TRBV7-3,TRBJ2-1,NA,ASSLSVQRGAVEQF
TRBV7-9,TRBJ1-2,NA,ASSSAGQGFYGYT
TRBV9,TRBJ1-1,few,ASSVNPRGLNTEAF
TRBV18,TRBJ2-3,NA,ASSEGQGIDTQY
TRBV7-3,TRBJ1-2,once,ASSLISTDYGYT
TRBV4-1,TRBJ2-7,NA,ASSYPPHDEQY
TRBV6-1,TRBJ2-3,NA,ASKAGTGKEGTQY
TRBV9,TRBJ2-6,NA,ASSPYRQVYVPSSGANVLT
TRBV27,TRBJ2-7,NA,ASSPFPDTYEQY
TRBV7-3,TRBJ2-3,once,ASSVTSGSTDTQY
TRBV11-2,TRBJ1-4,NA,ASSSDRKLF
TRBV5-6,TRBJ1-5,NA,ASSLSGVGVQSNQPQH
TRBV7-9,TRBJ2-5,NA,ASSPKTGFEETQY
TRBV19,TRBJ1-3,NA,ASSQGTIGNTIY
TRBV2,TRBJ1-2,few,ASSEDRKGQLNYGYT
TRBV21-1,TRBJ1-5,once,ASSKGPGRSNQPQH
TRBV27,TRBJ1-2,once,ASSLSPVIYGYT
TRBV27,TRBJ2-3,NA,ASSFSGPTDTQY
TRBV29-1,TRBJ1-2,NA,SVPGGVYGYT
TRBV29-1,TRBJ2-7,NA,SVRVSTSSYEQY
TRBV9,TRBJ1-1,NA,ASSRHPGHRMNTEAF
TRBV14,TRBJ1-5,NA,ASSQGQGRGGQPQH
TRBV27,TRBJ2-3,NA,ASSLSGASTDTQY
TRBV5-1,TRBJ1-1,once,ASSFQGAPGGAF
TRBV28,TRBJ2-6,NA,ASSSPQGTGANVLT
TRBV2,TRBJ1-2,NA,ASSEAPGRNYGYT
TRBV4-3,TRBJ2-7,NA,ASSRFPPSYEQY
TRBV2,TRBJ2-3,NA,ASRASGSGADTQY
TRBV27,TRBJ2-3,NA,ASNILDRGPTDTQY
TRBV11-2,TRBJ1-4,NA,ASSPGFANEKLF
TRBV7-3,TRBJ1-2,NA,ASTLGDGYT
TRBV19,TRBJ2-7,NA,ASSIGLTAVTYEQY
TRBV7-3,TRBJ2-6,NA,ASSLVQGARPGANVLT
TRBV5-1,TRBJ2-1,once,ASSSPRDFHNEQF
TRBV7-8,TRBJ1-1,NA,ASSLAVLGGTEAF
TRBV7-9,TRBJ1-2,NA,SSSSGQGRITYGYT
TRBV28,TRBJ1-2,once,ASSFLHRGGPAFLPMGYGYT
TRBV30,TRBJ2-7,NA,AWSVGQVLGEQY
TRBV30,TRBJ2-1,NA,AWSRRERGEQF
TRBV4-3,TRBJ2-1,NA,ASSPQLAGAGNGQF
TRBV4-1,TRBJ1-2,NA,ASSQDHRTGGNYGYT
TRBV19,TRBJ2-1,NA,ASSSSGGREQF
TRBV30,TRBJ2-7,NA,AWSVMGTGVYEQY
TRBV5-1,TRBJ2-7,NA,ASSLGTGGTRSIYEQY